Sequencing of this T cell receptor (beta chain) was carried out in a study of relationships among human T cell subsets. The T cell receptor alpha and beta CDR3 regions were amplified from mRNA by semiquantitative ARM-PCR. ARM-PCR used tagged nested gene-specific primers, then communal superprimers for exponential amplification. Nested primers were removed by exonuclease before the second PCR round. Using its own MiXCR run on the multiplex PCR reads, TCRdb lists one record per CDR3 protein. The sample lists a few thousand distinct CDR3 sequences, about four fifths occurring once. The CDR3 covers 13 residues. Germline-derived CDR1 and CDR2 are LGHDT and YNNKEL (reference sequence). V was shortened by 3 bases and J by 4 bases, with 9 bases between the two germline ends.

The chain employs TRBV3-1 and TRBJ1-1; D remains ambiguous. Material: total T cells sorted from blood. The receptor was derived from a man aged 35-49 years in good health. The CDR3: CASSQHMGTEAFF. The CDR3 DNA sequence: TGTGCCAGCAGCCAGCACATGGGCACTGAAGCTTTCTTT.